A selection of T cell receptor beta chains follows, all from one sample in a study of cytomegalovirus exposure and HLA in healthy donors. Sequencing was performed with immunoSEQ multiplex PCR; in TCRdb, only in-frame clones are kept and a portion is missing. The sample records some 110,000 clones, around 80% being singletons. Input material: PBMCs. These receptors all stem from a man aged 45-65 years in good health and CMV-seronegative. CDR3s include the opening cysteine and the closing phenylalanine or tryptophan. The D gene is left open where the match is weak. The listing skips clone size in some rows; elsewhere it reads once, few, many or a size class.

D,V,size,J,DNA,CDR3
-,TRBV25-1,-,TRBJ2-1,TGTGCCAGCAGTGAATATATTCTAGGGAGTGAGCAGTTCTTC,CASSEYILGSEQFF
-,TRBV7-8,-,TRBJ1-1,TGTGCCAGCAGCCGTGTCCTGAACACTGAAGCTTTCTTT,CASSRVLNTEAFF
TRBD1,TRBV13,-,TRBJ2-3,TGTGCCAGCAGCCGCCGGGACAGGGACACAGATACGCAGTATTTT,CASSRRDRDTDTQYF
-,TRBV7-9,few,TRBJ1-4,TGTGCCAGCAGCCTCGGAACGGGGATTAATGAAAAACTGTTTTTT,CASSLGTGINEKLFF
-,TRBV19,-,TRBJ1-6,TGTGCCAGTAGTCTACAGTATAATTCACCCCTCCACTTT,CASSLQYNSPLHF
-,TRBV4-2,-,TRBJ1-6,TGTGCCAGCAGCCAAGAATACAGGGCCTATAATTCACCCCTCCACTTT,CASSQEYRAYNSPLHF
-,TRBV2,-,TRBJ1-2,TGTGCCAGCAGTGAAGCGCGGGGCAGCGGCTATGGCTACACCTTC,CASSEARGSGYGYTF
TRBD1,TRBV7-2,-,TRBJ2-1,TGTGCCAGCAGCGAGGGACAGAACAATGAGCAGTTCTTC,CASSEGQNNEQFF
-,TRBV28,-,TRBJ1-2,TGTGCCAGCACCATAGCGGGCTATGGCTACACCTTC,CASTIAGYGYTF
-,TRBV5-7,-,TRBJ1-6,TGTGCCAGCAGCTTAAATCGTTTGGGCATACCTTTATATAATTCACCCCTCCACTTT,CASSLNRLGIPLYNSPLHF